A selection of T cell receptor beta chains follows, all from one sample in a study of blood T cell repertoires in COVID-19. Clones were read by immunoSEQ multiplex PCR, and TCRdb kept only the in-frame ones, dropping some. The data contain 200,000 to 250,000 clones, about 90% of them seen just once; the ten biggest clones take up 0.7% to 0.85%. Input material: peripheral blood. These receptor sequences come from a man in his fifties or sixties with COVID-19, enrolled during active disease. CDR3s include the opening cysteine and the closing phenylalanine or tryptophan. A D gene is named only where the DNA matches it firmly. Size values are once, few and many counts, or a class for expanded clones, and some rows have none.

clone_size j_call d_call v_call cdr3_nt cdr3_aa
- TRBJ1-1 - TRBV4-2 TGTGCCAGCAGCCAAGATACCGGGGCTGAAGCTTTCTTT CASSQDTGAEAFF
- TRBJ1-1 TRBD1 TRBV6-4 TGTGCCAGCAGTGATCCAGGGGGCCGCGCTTTCTTT CASSDPGGRAFF
- TRBJ2-4 - TRBV29-1 TGCAGCGTTGACCAGGGACTGGGAAACATTCAGTACTTC CSVDQGLGNIQYF
- TRBJ2-3 - TRBV5-4 TGTGCCAGCAGCTTGAGGAGTCTCGATACGCAGTATTTT CASSLRSLDTQYF
- TRBJ2-2 - TRBV7-8 TGTGCCAGCAGCTTAGTCCAGGGTGGGGGGACGACCAAGTTTGCCGGGGAGCTGTTTTTT CASSLVQGGGTTKFAGELFF
- TRBJ2-7 TRBD2 TRBV5-4 TGTGCCAGCAGCCCTCCGGGACTAGGACCCGTCTCTACCTACGAGCAGTACTTC CASSPPGLGPVSTYEQYF
few TRBJ2-7 - TRBV2 TGTGCCAGCAGTGACAGGGTGCTCTACGAGCAGTACTTC CASSDRVLYEQYF
- TRBJ1-1 - TRBV10-3 TGTGCCATCAGTGGACCAGGTGGTGACACTGAAGCTTTCTTT CAISGPGGDTEAFF
- TRBJ2-1 TRBD1 TRBV29-1 TGCAGCGTTGGACAGGGGACGGGTAATGAGCAGTTCTTC CSVGQGTGNEQFF
once TRBJ2-7 - TRBV11-1 TGTGCCAGCAGCTTGGGCCCCCTTTACGAGCAGTACTTC CASSLGPLYEQYF
once TRBJ1-5 TRBD1 TRBV6-6 TGTGCCAGCAGCGACAGGGATCAGCCCCAGCATTTT CASSDRDQPQHF
- TRBJ1-2 - TRBV2 TGTGCCAGCAGTGAGGGGCTGAGTGGCTACACCTTC CASSEGLSGYTF
- TRBJ1-2 TRBD1 TRBV6-6 TGTGCCAGCACGTACAGGACAGGGTCGACTAACTATGGCTACACCTTC CASTYRTGSTNYGYTF
- TRBJ2-2 - TRBV29-1 TGCAGCGTTTCCCCTGAGGCCTATGGGGAGCTGTTTTTT CSVSPEAYGELFF
- TRBJ2-3 - TRBV11-3 TGTGCCAGCAGCTTAGGGGGGGGCCGTGAAGATACGCAGTATTTT CASSLGGGREDTQYF
- TRBJ1-5 - TRBV2 TGTGCCAGCAGTGCTAGGGACATAGCCTTTCAGCCCCAGCATTTT CASSARDIAFQPQHF
- TRBJ2-7 - TRBV28 TGTGCCAGCAGCTCAGGGGCGACCGGATACTACGAGCAGTACTTC CASSSGATGYYEQYF
- TRBJ2-2 TRBD1 TRBV6-2/TRBV6-3 TGTGCCAGCAGTTACCCCAGGACAGGGCCCGGGGAGCTGTTTTTT CASSYPRTGPGELFF
few TRBJ2-7 TRBD1 TRBV6-5 TGTGCCAGCGGGGACAGGCCCTACGAGCAGTACTTC CASGDRPYEQYF
- TRBJ1-1 TRBD1 TRBV5-4 TGTGCCAGCAGCTTAACCGGGACAGTGAACACTGAAGCTTTCTTT CASSLTGTVNTEAFF
- TRBJ1-5 - TRBV7-8 TGTGCCAGCAGCTTATTAGCAGGGGCCCAGCCCCAGCATTTT CASSLLAGAQPQHF
- TRBJ2-1 TRBD2 TRBV29-1 TGCAGCGTTGAGGGTGGGCTAGCGGGGGGGCTAGGCTCCTACAATGAGCAGTTCTTC CSVEGGLAGGLGSYNEQFF
- TRBJ1-2 TRBD1 TRBV19 TGTGCCAGTAGCCAACAGGGGTCCAACTACTATGGCTACACCTTC CASSQQGSNYYGYTF
- TRBJ2-2 - TRBV2 TGTGCCAGCGGGGGGTCGGCGAACACCGGGGAGCTGTTTTTT CASGGSANTGELFF
- TRBJ1-2 - TRBV3-1/TRBV3-2 TGTGCCAGCGGAACCGGGACAACTTATGGCTACACCTTC CASGTGTTYGYTF
- TRBJ2-3 - TRBV5-1 TGCGCCAGCAGCCAAGCTAGCGAAAGCACAGATACGCAGTATTTT CASSQASESTDTQYF